The 11 T cell receptor beta chains reported below all come from one sample, sequenced in a study of OX40 agonist ivuxolimab in advanced cancers. Clones were sequenced by immunoSEQ multiplex PCR, and TCRdb holds only the in-frame ones, with some missing. Here the sample spans 70,000 or so clones, about nine tenths being singletons. Sample: CD4+ or CD8+ T cells sorted from blood, taken in a trial of the OX40 agonist ivuxolimab. These receptors all stem from an adult with an advanced solid tumor such as melanoma, head and neck, liver or kidney cancer.

The DNA for the CDR3 is TGTGCCAGCTCACTAGAGGGTGGTAGCGCCGACGAGCAGTACTTC. Its translation is CASSLEGGSADEQYF. The chain combines TRBV18 with TRBJ2-7, with TRBD2 as a possible D gene (5 bases). This CDR3 is 15 amino acids long. Trimming left V 4 bases short and J 5 bases short, with 18 bases between. The germline V gene has CDR1 KGHSH and CDR2 LQKENI.

The chain employs TRBV5-4 and TRBJ2-5; a possible D gene is TRBD2 (5 bases). With 4 bases removed from V and 4 bases from J, the gap between germline ends came to 11 bases. The CDR3 consists of 13 residues. Germline lookup yields CDR1 SGHNT and CDR2 YYREEE (reference sequence). The CDR3 region has the DNA TGTGCCAGCAGCCGGGATGCGGGAGAGACCCAGTACTTC. This encodes CASSRDAGETQYF.

This clone was found a few times. The chain links TRBV6-1 to TRBJ1-4; D unclear. There are 17 residues in the CDR3. Germline V lookup: CDR1 MNHNS, CDR2 SASEGT. V lost 2 bases and J 3 bases, leaving 16 bases between the germline ends. The CDR3 sequence is CASSESRTSGANEKLFF. The CDR3 DNA reads as TGTGCCAGCAGTGAATCGAGGACCTCGGGAGCTAATGAAAAACTGTTTTTT.

The rearrangement uses TRBV7-9 and TRBJ2-6; D not resolved. V was cut by 1 base and J by 12 bases, with 4 bases left in between. The CDR3 totals 11 residues. Germline V gene lookup returns CDR1 SEHNR and CDR2 FQNEAQ (reference sequence). As DNA, the CDR3 is TGTGCCAGCAGCTTAGAGGCCGTCCTGACTTTC. Its protein is CASSLEAVLTF.

The rearrangement links TRBV6-1 to TRBJ2-6; the match to TRBD2 covers 11 bases. The germline CDR1 and CDR2 sequences are MNHNS and SASEGT. After removal of 0 bases from V and 4 bases from J, the junction contained 8 bases not matched to a gene. CDR3 length: 19 residues. CDR3 nucleotides: TGTGCCAGCAGTGAAGCGGGACCGGGACTAGCGGCAGGGGCCAACGTCCTGACTTTC. Its translation: CASSEAGPGLAAGANVLTF.

This chain links TRBV27 with TRBJ2-3, with 8 bases that match TRBD1. V was pared by 5 bases and J by 0 bases, with 4 bases of the junction left unmatched. The germline V gene encodes CDR1 MNHEY and CDR2 SMNVEV (reference sequence). CDR3 length equals 15 residues. The chain's CDR3 is CASSRQGPSTDTQYF. The CDR3 nucleotides read TGTGCCAGCAGTCGACAGGGGCCTAGCACAGATACGCAGTATTTT.

The V and J genes are TRBV28 and TRBJ1-3; TRBD1 matches 7 bases. V shed 11 bases and J 0 bases; nucleotides not matched to a gene: 10. Germline loops: CDR1 MDHEN, CDR2 SYDVKM. This CDR3 region has 15 residues. CDR3 coding DNA: TGTGCCGTAGGGGACAGTACTAACTCTGGAAACACCATATATTTT. Its translation: CAVGDSTNSGNTIYF.

J is TRBJ2-1 and V is TRBV7-2, with 10 bases lining up with TRBD1. V lost 5 bases and J lost 5; bases outside the gene matches: 3. Germline V lookup: CDR1 SGHTA, CDR2 FQGNSA. This CDR3 spans 14 amino acids. The CDR3 DNA sequence: TGTGCCAGCAGCCCTGGGACAGGGGACAATGAGCAGTTCTTC. This codes for CASSPGTGDNEQFF.

The chain is built from TRBV30 and TRBJ2-2; D unclear. The V and J ends lost 1 base and 0 bases respectively, with 6 bases between them. Germline CDR1 and CDR2: GTSNPN and SVGIG (reference sequence). This CDR3 comprises 14 residues. The CDR3 loop is CAWSEGTNTGELFF. The CDR3 DNA is TGTGCCTGGAGTGAGGGAACGAACACCGGGGAGCTGTTTTTT.

The CDR3 loop reads CASSYGSGDSNQPQHF. The CDR3 DNA reads TGTGCCAGCAGTTACGGCTCGGGGGATAGCAATCAGCCCCAGCATTTT. The chain employs TRBV6-6 and TRBJ1-5; the D gene is possibly TRBD1 (5 bases). The CDR3 contains 16 residues. The germline CDR1 and CDR2 sequences are MNHNY and SVGAGI (reference sequence). The V end lost 2 bases, the J end lost 0 bases, and 11 bases lay between the germline ends.

This chain connects TRBV10-3 to TRBJ2-7, with 10 bases that match TRBD2. Per the germline V gene, CDR1 is ENHRY and CDR2 is SYGVKD. V lost 3 bases and J lost 4; bases outside the gene matches: 9. CDR3 length equals 16 residues. The DNA for the CDR3 is TGTGCCATCAGTGACCGAACTAGCGGGATGGTATACGAGCAGTACTTC. Protein sequence: CAISDRTSGMVYEQYF.